The 3 T cell receptor beta chains below were found in one sample sequenced in a study of blood T cell repertoires in COVID-19. Assay: immunoSEQ multiplex PCR; the TCRdb copy retains only in-frame clones and omits some. Among around 200,000 clones listed, around 83% were seen once. The sequenced sample consisted of peripheral blood. These receptors were collected from a man in his forties with active or convalescent COVID-19.

This clone was detected only once. The gene calls are TRBV30 and TRBJ2-7; 9 bases agree with TRBD1. Trimming removed 8 bases from V and 2 bases from J; junction bases left unmatched: 7. Germline lookup yields CDR1 GTSNPN and CDR2 SVGIG (reference sequence). This CDR3 is built from 13 residues. Here the CDR3 reads CAGTGTGPYEQYF. The CDR3 DNA reads TGTGCCGGAACCGGGACAGGGCCCTACGAGCAGTACTTC.

This rearrangement joins TRBV30 to TRBJ1-1, with D perhaps matching TRBD1 (6 bases). This CDR3 comprises 11 residues. Germline V lookup: CDR1 GTSNPN, CDR2 SVGIG (reference sequence). Trimming stripped 7 bases from V and 6 bases from J, with 12 bases between. The CDR3: CASDRSPEAFF. The CDR3, as DNA: TGTGCCTCCGACAGGTCCCCTGAAGCTTTCTTT. The full variable domain, in which reference TRBV30 and TRBJ1-1 provide the parts outside the CDR3, is SQTIHQWPATLVQPVGSPLSLECTVEGTSNPNLYWYRQAAGRGLQLLFYSVGIGQISSEVPQNLSASRPQDRQFILSSKKLLLSDSGFYLCASDRSPEAFFGQGTRLTVV.

The rearrangement uses TRBV7-9 and TRBJ2-7, with 7 bases matching TRBD1. V shed 5 bases and J 3 bases; nucleotides not matched to a gene: 7. Germline V CDR1 and CDR2: SEHNR, FQNEAQ (reference sequence). CDR3 size: 14 residues. CDR3 region: CASSIGTDIYEQYF. The DNA of the CDR3 is TGTGCCAGCAGCATCGGGACAGACATCTACGAGCAGTACTTC.